Each of the 26 T cell receptor beta chains below was sequenced from the same sample in a study of ipilimumab plus nivolumab after autologous stem cell transplantation. TCRdb's copy holds only in-frame clones and misses some; the assay was immunoSEQ multiplex PCR. The sample lists about 43,000 clones, more than 70% occurring once. This sample comprised PBMCs, obtained in a trial of ipilimumab plus nivolumab as post-transplant consolidation. The receptor set was obtained from a male donor with multiple myeloma.

V gene TRBV11-2 combines with J gene TRBJ1-5; TRBD1 might be the D (6 bases). Trimming took 11 bases from V and 0 from J, leaving 26 bases between them. Germline loops: CDR1 SGHAT, CDR2 FQNNGV. The CDR3 runs to 18 residues. CDR3 sequence: CALLLWGQPTYSNQPQHF. The CDR3 DNA reads TGTGCCCTTCTTTTGTGGGGGCAGCCGACATATAGCAATCAGCCCCAGCATTTT.

The rearrangement joins TRBV6-4 to TRBJ2-2, with D perhaps matching TRBD1 or TRBD2 (7 bases each). Germline values: CDR1 MRHNA, CDR2 SNTAGT. CDR3 length equals 18 residues. V was clipped by 6 bases and J by 1 base, with 21 bases between them. CDR3 region: CASSPTGVASGNTGELFF. The CDR3 DNA follows: TGTGCCAGCAGCCCTACAGGGGTGGCTAGCGGGAACACCGGGGAGCTGTTTTTT.

The chain carries TRBV19 and TRBJ2-5; the D gene is possibly TRBD1 (5 bases). Trimming cost V 4 bases and J 2 bases, with 11 bases left between them. The CDR3 runs 14 residues. Looked up from germline, CDR1 is LNHDA and CDR2 is SQIVND (reference sequence). For the CDR3, the DNA is TGTGCCAGTAGTACCCGACAGCAGCAAGAGACCCAGTACTTC. Translating gives CASSTRQQQETQYF.

The CDR3 here is CASTRQTTGELFF. The CDR3 bases are TGTGCCAGCACCCGACAGACAACCGGGGAGCTGTTTTTT. This chain connects TRBV27 to TRBJ2-2; a possible D gene is TRBD1 (5 bases). CDR3 length: 13 amino acids. The V gene lost 7 bases and the J gene lost 5 bases, with 11 bases spanning the gap. In germline, CDR1 is MNHEY, CDR2 SMNVEV (reference sequence).

The chain employs TRBV6-5 and TRBJ1-4, with 8 bases that match TRBD1. Germline CDR1 reads MNHEY; CDR2 reads SVGAGI. Trimming cost V 2 bases and J 8 bases; bases outside gene matches: 7. This CDR3 is 15 amino acids long. The CDR3 DNA is TGTGCCAGCAGTTACCTCAGGGGGCGTATCGAAAAACTGTTTTTT. It translates to CASSYLRGRIEKLFF.

The chain links TRBV7-9 to TRBJ1-4, with TRBD1 as a possible D gene (5 bases). The germline V gene has CDR1 SEHNR and CDR2 FQNEAQ (reference sequence). The CDR3 runs to 15 residues. The ends were cut back, 2 bases at V and 7 bases at J, with 14 bases in the middle. The CDR3 loop is CASSLIAQGGEKLFF. CDR3 sequence (DNA): TGTGCCAGCAGCTTAATTGCCCAGGGCGGTGAAAAACTGTTTTTT.

J is TRBJ2-2 and V is TRBV5-1, with D possibly being TRBD2 (6 bases). The CDR3 totals 13 residues. The germline CDR1 and CDR2 sequences are SGHRS and YFSETQ. The V end was cut by 3 bases, the J end by 7 bases, with 10 bases between. The CDR3 spells CASSSGGGGELFF. The CDR3 region has the DNA TGCGCCAGCAGCTCCGGGGGAGGCGGGGAGCTGTTTTTT. The whole variable domain, remainder taken from reference TRBV5-1 and TRBJ2-2, is KAGVTQTPRYLIKTRGQQVTLSCSPISGHRSVSWYQQTPGQGLQFLFEYFSETQRNKGNFPGRFSGRQFSNSRSEMNVSTLELGDSALYLCASSSGGGGELFFGEGSRLTVL.

V gene TRBV19 combines with J gene TRBJ2-6; D is undetermined. Trimming took 11 bases from V and 0 from J, leaving 17 bases between them. The CDR3 length is 16 residues. Germline V CDR1 and CDR2: LNHDA, SQIVND (reference sequence). The chain's CDR3 is CASTRSGNSGANVLTF. The CDR3 nucleotides are TGTGCCTCTACGAGGAGTGGGAACTCTGGGGCCAACGTCCTGACTTTC.

This clone was recorded a few times. The rearrangement links TRBV7-2 to TRBJ1-6; D unclear. Trimming took 2 bases from V and 13 from J, leaving 9 bases between them. CDR1 is SGHTA and CDR2 is FQGNSA in the germline V gene. The CDR3 extends over 12 amino acids. The CDR3 is CASSLSVGPLHF. CDR3 DNA: TGTGCCAGCAGCTTATCCGTAGGCCCCCTCCACTTT.

This rearrangement joins TRBV10-3 to TRBJ2-7; D gene uncertain. This CDR3 comprises 13 residues. In germline, CDR1 is ENHRY, CDR2 SYGVKD. The V end lost 7 bases, the J end lost 1 base, and 11 bases lay between the germline ends. CDR3 sequence: CAITSQVSYEQYF. The CDR3 nucleotides read TGTGCCATCACATCCCAGGTTTCCTACGAGCAGTACTTC.

The chain links TRBV7-8 to TRBJ1-5; a possible D gene is TRBD1 (6 bases). The CDR3 runs 13 residues. V was clipped by 3 bases and J by 9 bases, with 12 bases between them. The germline CDR1 and CDR2 sequences are SGHVS and FQNEAQ. CDR3 nucleotide sequence: TGTGCCAGCAGCTTGGACAGCCCGGCGCCCCAGCATTTT. Amino acid sequence: CASSLDSPAPQHF. Full variable domain (outside the CDR3, taken from reference TRBV7-8 and TRBJ1-5): GAGVSQSPRYKVAKRGQDVALRCDPISGHVSLFWYQQALGQGPEFLTYFQNEAQLDKSGLPSDRFFAERPEGSVSTLKIQRTQQEDSAVYLCASSLDSPAPQHFGDGTRLSIL.

The gene calls are TRBV29-1 and TRBJ1-3; D unresolved. The germline V gene encodes CDR1 SQVTM and CDR2 ANQGSEA. V was cut by 1 base and J by 0 bases, with 16 bases left in between. The CDR3 loop spans 17 amino acids. The CDR3 nucleotides read TGCAGCGTTGAAGGGAGGCGCAGGCCCCACTCTGGAAACACCATATATTTT. It specifies CSVEGRRRPHSGNTIYF.

The J gene is TRBJ1-4, the V gene TRBV7-4; 11 nucleotides line up with TRBD1. Trimming removed 5 bases from V and 1 base from J; junction bases left unmatched: 18. This CDR3 is 21 amino acids long. Per the germline V gene, CDR1 is SGHVT and CDR2 is SQSDAQ. The CDR3 reads CASSTRSGTGGVLGTNEKLFF. DNA for the CDR3: TGTGCCAGCAGCACCCGCAGCGGGACAGGGGGGGTATTAGGAACTAATGAAAAACTGTTTTTT. The full variable domain, completed using reference TRBV7-4 and TRBJ1-4, is GAGVSQSPRYKVAKRGRDVALRCDSISGHVTLYWYRQTLGQGSEVLTYSQSDAQRDKSGRPSGRFSAERPERSVSTLKIQRTEQGDSAVYLCASSTRSGTGGVLGTNEKLFFGSGTQLSVL.

The chain combines TRBV19 with TRBJ1-1; no firm D call. CDR1 and CDR2 (germline): LNHDA, SQIVND (reference sequence). V lost 1 base, J lost 1 base, and 7 bases lay in between. The CDR3 loop spans 14 amino acids. CDR3 amino acids: CASSIAAGNTEAFF. The DNA for the CDR3 is TGTGCCAGTAGTATAGCCGCGGGGAACACTGAAGCTTTCTTT.

V is TRBV5-1 and J is TRBJ1-2; weak D call: TRBD1 (6 bases). The V gene lost 4 bases and the J gene lost 2 bases, with 15 bases spanning the gap. The CDR3 runs 15 residues. Germline V gene data show CDR1 as SGHRS and CDR2 as YFSETQ. The CDR3 DNA reads TGCGCCAGCAGCCCCGCGGGGGACACAAACTATGGCTACACCTTC. It codes for CASSPAGDTNYGYTF.

A few counts support this clone. V usage is TRBV7-3 and J usage is TRBJ2-7; 10 nucleotides agree with TRBD2. The ends lost 5 bases at V and 7 bases at J; junction bases unmatched: 11. The CDR3 contains 15 residues. Germline V CDR1 and CDR2: SGHTA, FQGTGA. DNA of the CDR3: TGTGCCAGCAGCGCCTCCCTAGCGGGAGACGGAGAGCAGTACTTC. Translated, it gives CASSASLAGDGEQYF.

J is TRBJ1-2 and V is TRBV5-6, with D hard to call. V was clipped by 0 bases and J by 0 bases, with 3 bases between them. The CDR3 has 13 amino acids. Germline CDR1 and CDR2: SGHDT and YYEEEE. CDR3 in DNA: TGTGCCAGCAGCTTGGGGACTAACTATGGCTACACCTTC. It codes for CASSLGTNYGYTF.

The rearrangement links TRBV7-2 to TRBJ1-1, with D unclear. This CDR3 comprises 14 residues. V dropped 5 bases and J dropped 2 bases, with 12 bases sitting between them. Germline V gene lookup returns CDR1 SGHTA and CDR2 FQGNSA. Written as DNA, the CDR3 is TGTGCCAGCAGCATTAGCCGGGCCAACACTGAAGCTTTCTTT. Translating gives CASSISRANTEAFF.

The chain uses TRBV5-5 and TRBJ2-1, with a weak D call TRBD1 (5 bases). Germline V lookup: CDR1 SGHKS, CDR2 YYEKEE (reference sequence). The CDR3 covers 15 residues. V lost 0 bases, J lost 0 bases, and 7 bases lay in between. CDR3 in DNA: TGTGCCAGCAGCTTGGGACAGAGCTCCTACAATGAGCAGTTCTTC. Protein: CASSLGQSSYNEQFF.

The chain uses TRBV6-1 and TRBJ1-3, with 8 bases that match TRBD1. Trimming at V came to 7 bases and at J to 4 bases, leaving 3 bases not matched to a gene. Germline CDR1 and CDR2: MNHNS and SASEGT. The CDR3 sequence is 13 residues long. Here the CDR3 DNA reads TGTGCCAGCAATGACAGGGGAGGAAACACCATATATTTT. Its translation is CASNDRGGNTIYF.

This clone appeared a few times. The chain combines TRBV7-3 with TRBJ1-1; D may be TRBD1 (5 bases). V was shortened by 3 bases and J by 5 bases, with 13 bases between the two germline ends. The CDR3 covers 14 residues. The V gene's germline CDR1 is SGHTA and CDR2 FQGTGA. The CDR3 sequence is CASSFQGAPTEAFF. CDR3 DNA sequence: TGTGCCAGCAGCTTTCAAGGGGCACCGACTGAAGCTTTCTTT.

The rearrangement links TRBV5-1 to TRBJ2-7, with unresolved D. The CDR3 is made up of 16 amino acids. CDR1 and CDR2 from the germline V gene are SGHRS and YFSETQ. V lost 0 bases to trimming and J lost 0 bases, with 13 bases between them. Here the CDR3 reads CASSLGSPVSSYEQYF. The CDR3 DNA is TGCGCCAGCAGCTTGGGGAGTCCTGTGAGCTCCTACGAGCAGTACTTC. The full variable domain, rest sourced from reference TRBV5-1 and TRBJ2-7, is KAGVTQTPRYLIKTRGQQVTLSCSPISGHRSVSWYQQTPGQGLQFLFEYFSETQRNKGNFPGRFSGRQFSNSRSEMNVSTLELGDSALYLCASSLGSPVSSYEQYFGPGTRLTVT.

On this clone itself: Relative to the germline gene, one junction end is altered; a read error may explain this. This chain joins TRBV5-8 and TRBJ2-5; D uncertain. This CDR3 comprises 13 residues. Germline CDR1 SGHTS, CDR2 YDEGEE. The CDR3 DNA sequence: TGTGCCAGCACCTTGCCGTTCCAAGAGACCCAGTACTTC. It yields the protein CASTLPFQETQYF.

This clone was observed a few times. The rearrangement joins TRBV28 to TRBJ2-7, with 14 bases that match TRBD2. V shed 2 bases, J shed 4 bases, and the junction held 7 bases outside the gene matches. The CDR3 consists of 17 residues. In germline, CDR1 is MDHEN, CDR2 SYDVKM. CDR3 protein: CASSLGSGLAGGYEQYF. CDR3 nucleotides: TGTGCCAGCAGTTTAGGGAGTGGACTAGCGGGAGGTTACGAGCAGTACTTC.

The CDR3 here is CASTPAPGGSGYGYTF. Here the CDR3 DNA reads TGTGCCAGCACCCCCGCGCCGGGGGGCAGTGGGTATGGCTACACCTTC. V is TRBV7-2 and J is TRBJ1-2; a possible D gene is TRBD1 (6 bases). Trimming removed 7 bases at V and 5 bases at J, with 23 bases between. The length of the CDR3 is 16 residues. The germline gives CDR1 SGHTA, CDR2 FQGNSA.

On this clone: Mismatch with germline at one junction end may stem from a read error. The V and J genes are TRBV7-7 and TRBJ2-5; 9 nucleotides agree with TRBD2. Germline V lookup: CDR1 SSHAT, CDR2 FNYEAQ (reference sequence). The CDR3 length is 14 residues. CDR3 residues: CASSPSGRKETQYF. CDR3 bases: TGTGCTAGCAGCCCCAGCGGGAGGAAGGAGACCCAGTACTTC.